This TCR beta chain was observed in a study of blood T cell repertoires in COVID-19. The assay was immunoSEQ multiplex PCR, and TCRdb's table has in-frame clones only and misses some. In the table there are about 40,000 clones, about 80% of which are singletons. The CDR3 length is 14 residues. V dropped 4 bases and J dropped 5 bases, with 12 bases sitting between them. Germline values: CDR1 SGDLS, CDR2 YYNGEE. The sequence came from a human donor with acute or convalescent COVID-19. The donor label of this sample is uncertain. Sequenced input: peripheral blood. The genes are TRBV9 and TRBJ2-2, with D perhaps TRBD1 (6 bases). The CDR3 reads CASSLQGLTGELFF. As DNA, the CDR3 is TGTGCCAGCAGCCTACAGGGTCTGACCGGGGAGCTGTTTTTT.